This TCR beta chain was obtained from a study of STAT5B mutations in CD4+ large granular lymphocyte leukemia. Measured with immunoSEQ multiplex PCR; TCRdb has only the in-frame clones, and not every one. The top ten clones hold approximately 2.1% of a sample with around 33,000 clones, 65% to 85% of them seen once. With 4 bases removed from V and 3 bases from J, the gap between germline ends came to 12 bases. From germline, CDR1 is SGHRS and CDR2 YFSETQ. The CDR3 covers 14 residues. This chain uses TRBV5-1 with TRBJ2-3; tentative D call: TRBD1 (8 bases). Sequenced material: CD4+ T cells from blood buffy coats. This clonotype was sampled from a human donor in good health. CDR3 protein: CASSHRGGTDTQYF. CDR3 coding DNA: TGCGCCAGCAGCCACAGGGGGGGTACAGATACGCAGTATTTT.